What follows is one T cell receptor (beta chain) and its context. Its target is not known. These data belong to a study of cytomegalovirus exposure and HLA in healthy donors. 13 Jbeta primers and 60 Vbeta primers were used for the PCR. Methods used by the authors: Among the unique TCR beta chains that a later analysis counted, around 82 million in all, about 12 million were shared. Using immunoSEQ multiplex PCR, the repertoire was profiled, and TCRdb retains in-frame clones only, with some absent. The D gene and trimming were derived from the DNA, and the V and J assignments and clone size from that table. The sample holds around 150,000 clones, roughly three quarters seen once. Study-level points and caveats: Reports credit the classifier with highly specific, highly sensitive diagnosis of cytomegalovirus status. A later analysis found most CMV-associated TCR beta chains apparently HLA-restricted. Analysis was carried out at a later point, and it linked a missense DCLRE1C variant to TCR beta V- and J-gene trimming.

Sequenced material: PBMCs. The TCR sequence derives from a middle-aged man in good health and CMV-seropositive.

The CDR3 loop reads CASSEPGVNTEAFF. As DNA, the CDR3 is TGTGCCAGCAGTGAGCCAGGGGTGAACACTGAAGCTTTCTTT. This chain connects TRBV6-1 to TRBJ1-1, with a possible D match to TRBD1 (6 bases). This CDR3 region has 14 residues. Trimming took off 3 bases at V and 0 bases at J, with 8 bases between the two ends. Germline V gene lookup returns CDR1 MNHNS and CDR2 SASEGT.